One sample yielded the 14 T cell receptor beta chains listed below, sequenced in a study of T cells after yellow fever vaccination. MiXCR was run by TCRdb on the 5' RACE reads, yielding one entry per CDR3 protein. The sample carries roughly 120,000 distinct CDR3 sequences, 7.4% recorded once. The sequencing here drew on CD4+ T cells sorted from PBMCs, taken 9 to 10 days after the first yellow fever vaccination. The receptor set was obtained from a man aged 18 to 29 who received the YFV17D yellow fever vaccine.

This clonotype was recorded at least ten times. The V and J genes are TRBV29-1 and TRBJ1-1; D possibly corresponds to TRBD1 (5 bases). CDR1 is SQVTM and CDR2 is ANQGSEA in the germline V gene. The length of the CDR3 is 13 residues. V was pared by 6 bases and J by 0 bases, with 11 bases between. Written as DNA, the CDR3 is TGCAGCGTGGCCGGGACCTTGAACACTGAAGCTTTCTTT. Translation: CSVAGTLNTEAFF.

The J gene is TRBJ2-2, the V gene TRBV7-8, with D perhaps matching TRBD1 (8 bases). This CDR3 has 18 amino acids. The V and J ends lost 4 bases and 6 bases respectively, with 24 bases between them. Germline-derived CDR1 and CDR2 are SGHVS and FQNEAQ. The CDR3 nucleotides read TGTGCCAGCAGCTCCCGCCGAACCGGACAGGGAGGGCCCGGGGAGCTGTTTTTT. It yields the protein CASSSRRTGQGGPGELFF.

This clonotype was detected ten times or more. The chain links TRBV7-2 to TRBJ2-1, with a weak D call TRBD1 (5 bases). Germline V gene sequence: CDR1 SGHTA, CDR2 FQGNSA. The CDR3 runs to 15 residues. V lost 1 base to trimming and J lost 5 bases, with 12 bases between them. The CDR3 loop is CASSLVVTDNNEQFF. The CDR3 DNA follows: TGTGCCAGCAGCTTAGTTGTGACAGACAACAATGAGCAGTTCTTC. Based on the CDR3 plus reference TRBV7-2 and TRBJ2-1, the full variable domain is GAGVSQSPSNKVTEKGKDVELRCDPISGHTALYWYRQSLGQGLEFLIYFQGNSAPDKSGLPSDRFSAERTGGSVSTLTIQRTQQEDSAVYLCASSLVVTDNNEQFFGPGTRLTVL.

This clonotype has at least ten counts. This chain links TRBV20-1 with TRBJ2-7, with D possibly being TRBD1 or TRBD2 (7 bases each). With 0 bases removed from V and 0 bases from J, the gap between germline ends came to 12 bases. CDR1 is DFQATT, CDR2 SNEGSKA, per germline (reference sequence). The CDR3 has 15 amino acids. CDR3 DNA sequence: TGCAGTGCTAGAGATCCAGGGGGGGTCTCCTACGAGCAGTACTTC. As protein: CSARDPGGVSYEQYF.

This clonotype was seen more than once but under ten times. V and J are TRBV7-2 and TRBJ2-3; D perhaps matches TRBD2 (5 bases). The CDR3 is made up of 12 amino acids. V lost 5 bases and J 8 bases, leaving 11 bases between the germline ends. Germline V gene sequence: CDR1 SGHTA, CDR2 FQGNSA. The CDR3, as DNA: TGTGCCAGCAGCCCCGGGGATGGTACGCAGTATTTT. It specifies CASSPGDGTQYF. Using reference TRBV7-2 and TRBJ2-3 for the parts outside the CDR3, the full variable domain is GAGVSQSPSNKVTEKGKDVELRCDPISGHTALYWYRQSLGQGLEFLIYFQGNSAPDKSGLPSDRFSAERTGGSVSTLTIQRTQQEDSAVYLCASSPGDGTQYFGPGTRLTVL.

This clonotype has more than one count but fewer than ten. The gene calls are TRBV5-4 and TRBJ2-7; possibly TRBD2 for D (6 bases). There are 15 residues in the CDR3. CDR1 SGHNT and CDR2 YYREEE come from the germline V gene (reference sequence). V lost 5 bases and J 2 bases, leaving 17 bases between the germline ends. CDR3 nucleotides: TGTGCCAGCAGTGACGGGGGTTGGAGGCCCTACGAGCAGTACTTC. Amino acids: CASSDGGWRPYEQYF.

The V gene is TRBV28, the J gene TRBJ2-7; D is possibly TRBD1 (6 bases). Germline V CDR1 and CDR2: MDHEN, SYDVKM. V gave up 6 bases and J gave up 2 bases, with 11 bases separating them. The CDR3 consists of 13 residues. CDR3 DNA sequence: TGTGCCAGCAGCCGGGACACCCCCTACGAGCAGTACGTC. Residues: CASSRDTPYEQYV.

This clonotype was detected many times. The chain uses TRBV20-1 and TRBJ2-5; tentative D call: TRBD1 (5 bases). Germline loops: CDR1 DFQATT, CDR2 SNEGSKA (reference sequence). This CDR3 comprises 15 residues. Deletions cut 1 base from V and 5 bases from J, with 17 bases between. The CDR3 here is CSARVGRAILETQYF. CDR3 coding DNA: TGCAGTGCTAGAGTAGGCAGGGCCATTTTGGAGACCCAGTACTTC.

This clonotype showed up many times. J is TRBJ2-3 and V is TRBV7-3; unclear D gene. V was pared by 1 base and J by 6 bases, with 11 bases between. The germline V gene encodes CDR1 SGHTA and CDR2 FQGTGA. The CDR3 sequence is 14 residues long. The CDR3 spells CASSLRNSADTQYF. CDR3 nucleotide sequence: TGTGCCAGCAGCTTAAGAAACAGCGCCGATACGCAGTATTTT.

This chain connects TRBV5-1 to TRBJ2-6; D call uncertain. From germline, CDR1 is SGHRS and CDR2 YFSETQ. Trimming removed 0 bases at V and 4 bases at J, with 11 bases between. The length of the CDR3 is 16 residues. CDR3 in DNA: TGCGCCAGCAGCTTGGATCTGCGACGCGGGGCCAACGTCCTGACTTTC. Its translation is CASSLDLRRGANVLTF.

Many counts were recorded for this clonotype. The chain carries TRBV7-9 and TRBJ2-2, with D hard to call. CDR1 and CDR2 (germline): SEHNR, FQNEAQ (reference sequence). Trimming stripped 5 bases from V and 15 bases from J, with 10 bases between. CDR3 length equals 10 residues. The CDR3 is CASSLKFLFF. The CDR3 DNA is TGTGCCAGCAGCCTCAAATTTTTGTTTTTT.

The table lists this clonotype with many counts. The chain is built from TRBV7-2 and TRBJ1-2; 8 bases map to TRBD1. V gave up 5 bases and J gave up 8 bases; unmatched junction bases: 7. The CDR3 extends over 13 amino acids. The germline CDR1 and CDR2 sequences are SGHTA and FQGNSA. CDR3 nucleotide sequence: TGTGCCAGCAGCCCCGACAGGGGTGGAGGCTACACCTTC. This sequence encodes CASSPDRGGGYTF.

This clonotype was seen repeatedly, ten times or more. The chain carries TRBV20-1 and TRBJ1-6; 7 positions agree with TRBD1. Germline trimming cut 6 bases from V and 10 bases from J; bases unmatched to any gene: 9. CDR3 size: 13 residues. Germline CDR1 and CDR2: DFQATT and SNEGSKA (reference sequence). CDR3 sequence reads: CSARTGYPSPLHF. DNA of the CDR3: TGCAGTGCAAGGACAGGTTATCCATCACCCCTCCACTTT.

In its sample, this clonotype was seen many times. In DNA, the CDR3 is TGTGCCAGCAGGTTCGCGGCCGCCACAGATACGCAGTATTTT. Translating it yields CASRFAAATDTQYF. The chain uses TRBV7-3 and TRBJ2-3; the D is unclear. The CDR3 has 14 residues. CDR1 and CDR2 (germline): SGHTA, FQGTGA. V dropped 6 bases and J dropped 2 bases, with 12 bases sitting between them. Supplemented by reference TRBV7-3 and TRBJ2-3, the full variable domain reads GAGVSQTPSNKVTEKGKYVELRCDPISGHTALYWYRQSLGQGPEFLIYFQGTGAADDSGLPNDRFFAVRPEGSVSTLKIQRTERGDSAVYLCASRFAAATDTQYFGPGTRLTVL.